This T cell receptor (beta chain) originates from a study of HIV-infected patients and healthy controls. The length of the CDR3 is 14 residues. V was pared by 6 bases and J by 0 bases, with 9 bases between. TCRdb reanalysed the 5' RACE reads using MiXCR and keeps one entry per CDR3 protein. Of roughly 20,000 distinct CDR3 sequences listed, about a sixth are singletons. This clonotype came up many times. The sequenced sample consisted of CD8+ T cells from blood. This TCR derives from a human donor in good health. The chain is built from TRBV12-3 or TRBV12-4 and TRBJ2-1, with D maybe TRBD2 (5 bases). This chain's CDR3 is CASSSGSSYNEQFF. DNA of the CDR3: TGTGCCAGCAGCTCGGGGAGCTCCTACAATGAGCAGTTCTTC.